The entry below describes one T cell receptor beta chain. The antigen this receptor binds is unknown. Base qualities were left out, and no much larger clone turns up one base away. This sample is drawn from a study of cytomegalovirus exposure and HLA in healthy donors (dated by TCRdb to about 2017). In terms of the full investigation: According to an earlier analysis of 450 to 650 of the donors, some 180 million T cells yielded 95 million to 140 million unique TCR beta sequences and about 300 Gb of sequence data. An early release that covered about 600 HLA-typed donors contained approximately 290 gigabases of sequencing data and tens of millions of unique TCR sequences. Among the roughly 400 genotyped donors, about 83% belonged to the genetic ancestry cluster associated with self-reported Caucasian donors. The study aimed to test whether cataloging public T cell receptors could reveal signatures of past pathogen exposure. The T cell repertoires of 666 subjects were profiled by immunosequencing and related to cytomegalovirus serostatus. Besides the first cohort of approximately 670 subjects, a separate validation cohort made up of 120 different subjects was used. The study combined high-throughput TCR immunosequencing, statistical association of individual TCRs with disease status, and machine learning to predict cytomegalovirus infection status. A later analysis re-analyzed previously published TCR beta repertoires from roughly 600 donors and added high-resolution HLA genotyping to study TCR occurrence patterns. In the later analysis, no new phenotypic data were used to find candidate immune exposures; instead, reliance was placed on TCR beta sequences and their occurrence across donors. To decide whether each TCR beta V gene segment behaved as functional or pseudogenic, an earlier analysis of approximately 600 of the donors relied on high-throughput TCR beta sequencing. Donor age, sex, ethnicity and CMV serostatus were collected together with the repertoire data. A later genetic analysis used genome-wide SNP genotypes for about 60% of the roughly 700 donors, treating that subset as a discovery cohort. Every repertoire in the discovery cohort had been generated on one and the same sequencing platform. HLA typing covered class I and class II loci at four-digit resolution. Typing coverage differed by locus: A, B, C, DRB1 and DQB1 were typed in about 620-640 donors, DQA1 in about 560, DPA1 in some 600, and DPB1 in around 440. Roughly 5 DR-DQ haplotypes were handled as single units for association and clustering because linkage in the cohort was strong. Among under 450 genotyped donors of the cohort, an average of approximately 230,000 unique TCR beta nucleotide sequences were sequenced per donor, roughly 18% of them non-productive. On the study overall, not on this receptor specifically: Linkage disequilibrium might explain the correlated functional status among segregating V segments, but an unknown experimental factor could not be ruled out. In a later analysis, several top co-occurrence clusters were reported to appear linked to parvovirus B19, influenza, CMV and Epstein-Barr virus. Sequencing depth was assumed to be roughly uniform across donors in the presence/absence analyses, though that assumption may not hold. Because the 87-base-pair reads could not distinguish some IMGT-functional V segments, including TRBV6-2 and TRBV6-3, those segments were excluded. In this cohort, only TCR beta chains were sequenced, and detectable features were limited by the absence of alpha or paired-chain data. A few of the identified cytomegalovirus-associated TCR beta chains were confirmed in vitro to be specific for cytomegalovirus antigens. Most TCR sequences were seen in very few donors, while some public TCRs were found in many individuals. According to a later genetic analysis, donors in an Asian-associated ancestry cluster had fewer N-insertions in productive TCRs than the approximately 650-donor mean. The classifier was reported to diagnose cytomegalovirus status with high specificity and sensitivity in both the original cohort and the validation cohort. In a later analysis, HLA-associated TCR beta chains were found to be more clonally expanded and to have lower generation probabilities than equally common non-associated chains. A later analysis found that TCR association rates varied across HLA loci, with DRB1 alleles showing the most associated TCRs and HLA-C alleles the fewest. When HLA alleles, especially DR and DQ, strongly co-occurred, TCR associations were difficult to assign to individual alleles. An earlier analysis of some 560 of the donors showed that most TCR beta V segments appeared in productive rearrangements either about 87% or about 30% of the time, which broadly matched IMGT annotations. A further reported finding was that TCR beta sequences accurately predicted the HLA-A and HLA-B alleles for most subjects in the first cohort. A total of about 150 TCR beta chains were listed by the study as associated with cytomegalovirus. The sequencing pipeline was judged likely to have produced a cluster of highly shared sequence variants as a technical artifact. CMV serostatus was the only immune exposure information available for the cohort. The authors suggested that the approach could potentially be generalized to other disease states and immunological phenotypes. A later analysis associated around 16,000 TCR beta sequences with specific HLA alleles at a false discovery rate of 0.05. Because counts were too low, some 17 rarely observed V segments, including chromosome 9 orphons, were excluded from the earlier analysis of 587 of the donors. An association between a missense DCLRE1C variant and V-gene and J-gene trimming of TCR beta chains was found in a later genetic analysis and replicated in an independent cohort. In a later analysis, most CMV-associated TCR beta chains were found to appear HLA-restricted, with HLA associations seemingly driven largely by CMV exposure. Because some donors lacked HLA typing at each locus, the association tests relied only on the typed subset.

The library was produced with the immunoSEQ multiplex PCR assay. For the multiplex PCR, a mixture combining 60 forward primers for TCR Vbeta segments and 13 reverse primers for TCR Jbeta segments was used. A multiplex PCR assay on genomic DNA amplified the CDR3 region of rearranged TCR beta genes. On the Illumina HiSeq System, the amplified TCR beta libraries were sequenced as 87-base-pair reads. Per the original workflow: In a later analysis, tens of millions of unique TCR beta chains were counted across the approximately 620 repertoires, and approximately 11 million of these chains were shared by at least two donors. Raw reads were error-corrected and collapsed into unique sequences by a nearest-neighbor algorithm in which closely related sequences were merged to remove PCR and sequencing errors. V, D and J gene segments were assigned by aligning CDR3 sequences to IMGT reference sequences. For a sequence to be retained, at least a six-nucleotide match to both a V gene segment and a J gene segment was required. Rearrangements were classified as productive when the CDR3 lacked stop codons and remained in frame with V and J, and all other rearrangements were classified as non-productive. CDR3 was defined according to IMGT convention as the region running from the second conserved V-encoded cysteine to the conserved J-encoded phenylalanine. The earlier analysis of some 540 of the donors excluded any sequence lacking an unambiguous match to a single V gene segment. In an earlier analysis of roughly 600 of the donors, a V segment was called functional when productive rearrangements were above 56.7%, and segregating when the standard deviation between donors exceeded 5%. To diagnose cytomegalovirus status from the catalog of TCR beta chain sequences, a statistical classification framework was built. A later analysis assigned V and J genes by comparing TCR nucleotide sequences with IMGT/GENE-DB human TR gene sequences. In a later analysis, CDR3 sequences and most-parsimonious VDJ recombination scenarios were assigned using the TCRdist pipeline. In a later analysis, each TCR beta chain was defined by its CDR3 amino acid sequence together with its V-gene family, and reads without a unique V-gene family were excluded. A later analysis removed several hundred highly shared, low-generation-probability nucleotide sequences to deal with suspected cross-contamination and a sequencing artifact. In a later analysis, a clonal expansion index was calculated for each public chain from normalized within-repertoire ranks of inferred template counts. Generation probabilities in a later analysis came from a VDJ recombination model fitted to out-of-frame rearrangements, and those results were checked against IGoR. Hypergeometric tests were used in a later analysis to score TCR-TCR, TCR-HLA and TCR-CMV co-occurrence, with a repertoire-size bias correction applied to the TCR pairs. In a later analysis, false discovery rates were estimated by permuting HLA or CMV assignments 20 times. A later analysis grouped co-occurring TCRs with DBSCAN, adding TCRdist sequence similarity when clustering within HLA-allele-positive subsets. Repertoires with fewer than 30,000 or more than 120,000 public chains were left out of co-occurrence clustering, as were roughly five repertoires with anomalous nucleotide sharing. The clones in this table, taken by TCRdb from immuneACCESS, are in-frame only. Not every clone is retained; where verified, under half of the shortfall comes from an unresolved V gene, and the cause of the rest is unknown. The V and J calls and the clone size are those of that table, but D and trimming were determined from the DNA. This sample holds approximately 280,000 clones; 70% to 90% were observed only once. The ten largest clones take up roughly 2% of the sample.

In total, fewer than 750 healthy bone marrow donors made up the cohort. At the time of sampling, all cohort members were nominally healthy, though unrecorded immune exposures were likely present. The donor tested CMV seronegative, placing the donor among the 350 to 400 seronegative members of the cohort. A peripheral blood sample was collected from each donor, and TCR beta sequencing was performed on peripheral blood mononuclear cells. Genomic DNA extraction from the blood cell samples was performed with the Qiagen DNeasy Blood Extraction Kit. There are 13 amino acids in the CDR3, from cysteine to phenylalanine inclusive. CDR3 DNA is the only sequence kept; it has 39 bases, read in frame from the first base. In the germline V gene, CDR1 corresponds to SGHVS and CDR2 to FNYEAQ. The V and J ends are trimmed by 3 bases and 3 bases, leaving 7 bases between them.

The chain uses TRBV7-6 and TRBJ2-3, with the D segment identity uncertain. Material for sequencing was PBMCs. This receptor was taken from a woman between 18 and 29 years old in good health and CMV-seronegative. The nucleotide sequence is TGTGCCAGCAGCTTTTTACTGACAGATACGCAGTATTTT. The resulting protein is CASSFLLTDTQYF.